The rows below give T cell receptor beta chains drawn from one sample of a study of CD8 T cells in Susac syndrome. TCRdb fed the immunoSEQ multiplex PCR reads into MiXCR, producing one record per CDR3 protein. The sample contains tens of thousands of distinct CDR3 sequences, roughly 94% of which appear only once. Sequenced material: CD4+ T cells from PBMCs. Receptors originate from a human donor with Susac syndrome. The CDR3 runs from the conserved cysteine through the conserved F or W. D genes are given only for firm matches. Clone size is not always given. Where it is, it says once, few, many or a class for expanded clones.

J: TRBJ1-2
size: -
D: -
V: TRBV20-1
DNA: TGCAGTGCCTACTTTCTCGGACAGAACTATGGCTACACCTTC
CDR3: CSAYFLGQNYGYTF

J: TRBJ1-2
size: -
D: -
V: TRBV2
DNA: TGTGCCAGCAGTGAGGTCCTCGGCTACACCTTC
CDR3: CASSEVLGYTF

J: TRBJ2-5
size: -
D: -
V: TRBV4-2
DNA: TGTGCCAGCACCGGGACCTCTCGGGAGACCCAGTACTTC
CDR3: CASTGTSRETQYF

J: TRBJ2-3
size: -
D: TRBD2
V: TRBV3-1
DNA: TGTGCCAGCAGCCAAGATTTGGCGGGGGGGGATACGCAGTATTTT
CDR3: CASSQDLAGGDTQYF

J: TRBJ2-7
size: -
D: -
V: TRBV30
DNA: TGTGCCTGGAGTCGGGGAGATTACGAGCAGTACTTC
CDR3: CAWSRGDYEQYF

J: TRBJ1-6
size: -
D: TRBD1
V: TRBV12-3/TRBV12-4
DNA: TGTGCCAGCGCCGGGACCGGGACAGGGGCAAACTCACCCCTCCACTTT
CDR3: CASAGTGTGANSPLHF

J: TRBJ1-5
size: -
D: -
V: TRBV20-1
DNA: TGCAGTGTGGGATGGGACAATCAGCCCCAGCATTTT
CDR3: CSVGWDNQPQHF

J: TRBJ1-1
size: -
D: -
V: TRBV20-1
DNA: TGCAGTGCTAGAGATCGGATTAGGACCACTGAAGCTTTCTTT
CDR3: CSARDRIRTTEAFF

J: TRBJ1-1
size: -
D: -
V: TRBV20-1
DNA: TGCAGTGCTAGACTAGGGCCCGGGACTGAAGCTTTCTTT
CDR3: CSARLGPGTEAFF

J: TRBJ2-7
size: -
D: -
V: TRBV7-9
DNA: TGTGCCAGCAGCTTTAACTCGGGCAGGGCCTACGAGCAGTACTTC
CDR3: CASSFNSGRAYEQYF

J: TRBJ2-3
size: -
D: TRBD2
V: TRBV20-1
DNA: TGCAGTGCTAGAGACGAGCGGGGGACGTCAGATACGCAGTATTTT
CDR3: CSARDERGTSDTQYF

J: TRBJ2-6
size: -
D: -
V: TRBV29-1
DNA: TGCAGCGTTGTGGATTCTGGGGCCAACGTCCTGACTTTC
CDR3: CSVVDSGANVLTF

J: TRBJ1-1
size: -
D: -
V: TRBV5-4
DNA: TGTGCCAGCAGCTCCTCCGGTTTGATGAACACTGAAGCTTTCTTT
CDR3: CASSSSGLMNTEAFF

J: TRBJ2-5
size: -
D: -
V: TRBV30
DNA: TGTGCCTGGAGTAGGCGGATCCAAGAGACCCAGTACTTC
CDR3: CAWSRRIQETQYF

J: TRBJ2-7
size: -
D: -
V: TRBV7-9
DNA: TGTGCCAGCAGCTTAGATCGCAGGGGCGACGAGCAGTACTTC
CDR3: CASSLDRRGDEQYF

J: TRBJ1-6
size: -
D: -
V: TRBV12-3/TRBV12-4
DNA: TGTGCCAGCAGTTTAGTCGTCTTCAATTCACCCCTCCACTTT
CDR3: CASSLVVFNSPLHF

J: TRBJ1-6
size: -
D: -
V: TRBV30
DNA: TGTGCCTGGCAGGGGAGCCGCTATTCACCCCTCCACTTT
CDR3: CAWQGSRYSPLHF

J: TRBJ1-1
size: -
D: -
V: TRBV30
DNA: TGTGCCTGGAGTGTTTGGGGGTCTACGAACACTGAAGCTTTCTTT
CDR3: CAWSVWGSTNTEAFF

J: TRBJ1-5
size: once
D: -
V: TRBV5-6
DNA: TGTGCCAGCAGCTTGGGCCTCCCGGTGGGTCAGCCCCAGCATTTT
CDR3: CASSLGLPVGQPQHF

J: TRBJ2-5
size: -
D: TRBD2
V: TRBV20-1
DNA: TGCAGTGCTAGAGATCGTCTAGCGGGGGGGAATCGGGAGACCCAGTACTTC
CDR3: CSARDRLAGGNRETQYF

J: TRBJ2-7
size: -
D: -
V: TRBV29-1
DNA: TGCAGCGTTGGTTCAGGGGTCATCGCCTACGAGCAGTACTTC
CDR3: CSVGSGVIAYEQYF

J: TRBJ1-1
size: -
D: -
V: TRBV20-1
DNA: TGCAGTGCTAGTCCTTCACGGAGGGACACTGAAGCTTTCTTT
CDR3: CSASPSRRDTEAFF